One and the same sample provided the 11 T cell receptor beta chains below, sequenced in a study of blood T cell repertoires in COVID-19. Measured with immunoSEQ multiplex PCR; TCRdb has only the in-frame clones, and not every one. The sample contains 110,000 or so clones, less than 90% of which appear only once. The sequencing sample was made of peripheral blood. The receptors were sampled from a middle-aged man with acute or convalescent COVID-19.

This chain connects TRBV6-6 to TRBJ1-1; 7 positions match TRBD1. Germline loops: CDR1 MNHNY, CDR2 SVGAGI (reference sequence). The CDR3 loop spans 14 amino acids. Trimming took 6 bases from V and 0 from J; bases not matched to a gene: 4. The CDR3 DNA reads as TGTGCCAGCAGGAAGACAGGGATGAACACTGAAGCTTTCTTT. It specifies CASRKTGMNTEAFF.

The gene calls are TRBV30 and TRBJ1-6; TRBD1 is a possible D gene (5 bases). Germline V CDR1 and CDR2: GTSNPN, SVGIG (reference sequence). This CDR3 is 15 amino acids long. Trimming left V 6 bases short and J 5 bases short, with 17 bases between. The CDR3 bases are TGTGCCTGCACAACCTCTCAGGGTAATAATTCACCCCTCCACTTT. Amino acid sequence: CACTTSQGNNSPLHF.

This chain uses TRBV3-1 (or the pseudogene TRBV3-2) with TRBJ2-3, with D perhaps matching TRBD1 (6 bases). This CDR3 spans 16 amino acids. V gave up 3 bases and J gave up 2 bases, with 15 bases separating them. Germline CDR1 LGHDT, CDR2 YNNKEL (reference sequence). CDR3 DNA sequence: TGTGCCAGCAGCCAGGTCAGGGGACCTGACACAGATACGCAGTATTTT. It codes for CASSQVRGPDTDTQYF.

This clone came up once. The rearrangement uses TRBV18 and TRBJ1-4; perhaps TRBD1 as D (5 bases). The CDR3 is 15 amino acids. Trimming cost V 1 base and J 4 bases, with 10 bases left between them. Per germline, CDR1 KGHSH and CDR2 LQKENI. The DNA for the CDR3 is TGTGCCAGCTCACCACTGGACACACGTAATGAAAAACTGTTTTTT. The encoded protein is CASSPLDTRNEKLFF.

The chain carries TRBV7-9 and TRBJ2-3; D might be TRBD1 (6 bases). CDR1 and CDR2 (germline): SEHNR, FQNEAQ (reference sequence). CDR3 length: 15 residues. The V end was cut by 1 base, the J end by 2 bases, with 10 bases between. This chain's CDR3 is CASSLGTAFTDTQYF. CDR3 nucleotides: TGTGCCAGCAGCTTAGGGACAGCCTTCACAGATACGCAGTATTTT.

The chain employs TRBV27 and TRBJ1-2; 8 nucleotides match TRBD1. The CDR3 is made up of 13 amino acids. Unmatched junction bases numbered 4, after V lost 5 bases and J lost 5 bases. Germline-derived CDR1 and CDR2 are MNHEY and SMNVEV (reference sequence). The CDR3 reads CASSPDRVYGYTF. DNA of the CDR3: TGTGCCAGCAGTCCGGACAGGGTATATGGCTACACCTTC.

CDR3 in amino acids: CASSLGTAGVTEAFF. DNA of the CDR3: TGTGCCAGCAGCTTAGGGACAGCAGGGGTTACTGAAGCTTTCTTT. The rearrangement uses TRBV7-6 and TRBJ1-1, with D possibly matching TRBD1 (6 bases). This CDR3 has 15 amino acids. Trimming removed 1 base from V and 5 bases from J, with 14 bases in between. Looked up from germline, CDR1 is SGHVS and CDR2 is FNYEAQ. Variable domain in full (rest from reference TRBV7-6 and TRBJ1-1): GAGVSQSPRYKVTKRGQDVALRCDPISGHVSLYWYRQALGQGPEFLTYFNYEAQQDKSGLPNDRFSAERPEGSISTLTIQRTEQRDSAMYRCASSLGTAGVTEAFFGQGTRLTVV.

The chain is built from TRBV7-9 and TRBJ2-3; 8 nucleotides line up with TRBD2. This CDR3 region has 16 residues. V was clipped by 5 bases and J by 1 base; unmatched bases: 8. The germline V gene encodes CDR1 SEHNR and CDR2 FQNEAQ (reference sequence). The CDR3 coding sequence is TGTGCCAGCAGCCCAACGGGGACTAGGGGCACAGATACGCAGTATTTT. Its translation: CASSPTGTRGTDTQYF.

The J gene is TRBJ1-5, the V gene TRBV19; 8 nucleotides match TRBD1. Germline lookup yields CDR1 LNHDA and CDR2 SQIVND (reference sequence). The CDR3 runs 14 residues. The V gene end was trimmed by 10 bases and the J gene end by 4 bases; junction bases not matched to a gene: 9. The CDR3 nucleotides are TGTGCCACCCACCGGACAGGGAGTAATCAGCCCCAGCATTTT. It specifies CATHRTGSNQPQHF.

The chain has TRBV10-3 and TRBJ1-1; D not resolved. Trimming removed 8 bases from V and 1 base from J, with 8 bases in between. The CDR3 is 12 residues long. Germline lookup yields CDR1 ENHRY and CDR2 SYGVKD. CDR3 nucleotide sequence: TGTGCCATCGCAGGATCGAACACTGAAGCTTTCTTT. This encodes CAIAGSNTEAFF.

This clone was observed a few times. V gene TRBV18 combines with J gene TRBJ1-2; possible D gene TRBD1, 5 bases. Deletions cut 6 bases from V and 4 bases from J, with 15 bases between. The CDR3 contains 14 residues. The germline V gene encodes CDR1 KGHSH and CDR2 LQKENI. The CDR3 region is CASSPGLNFYGYTF. The CDR3 nucleotides read TGTGCCAGCTCCCCGGGACTGAACTTCTATGGCTACACCTTC.